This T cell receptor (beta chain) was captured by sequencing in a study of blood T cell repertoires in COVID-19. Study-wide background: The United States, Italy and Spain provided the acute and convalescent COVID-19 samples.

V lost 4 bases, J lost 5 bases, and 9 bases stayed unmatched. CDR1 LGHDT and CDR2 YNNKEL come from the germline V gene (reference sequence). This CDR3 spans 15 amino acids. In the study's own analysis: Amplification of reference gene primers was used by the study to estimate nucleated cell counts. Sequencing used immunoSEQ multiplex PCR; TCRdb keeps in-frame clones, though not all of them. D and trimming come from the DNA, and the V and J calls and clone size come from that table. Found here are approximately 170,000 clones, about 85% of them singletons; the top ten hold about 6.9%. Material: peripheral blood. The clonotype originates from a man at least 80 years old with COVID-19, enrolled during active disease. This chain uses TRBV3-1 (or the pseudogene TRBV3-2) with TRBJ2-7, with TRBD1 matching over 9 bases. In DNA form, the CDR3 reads TGTGCCAGCAGCCGAGGGGGGGACAGGGACGACGAGCAGTACTTC. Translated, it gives CASSRGGDRDDEQYF.